The rows below give T cell receptor beta chains drawn from one sample of a study of type 1 regulatory T cells. MiXCR was run by TCRdb on the reads, yielding one entry per CDR3 protein. The sample lists 60,000 to 80,000 distinct CDR3 sequences, roughly three fifths occurring once. Their antigens are not known. Sequencing was performed on cultured T cells, either the whole culture or a sorted T cell fraction (not recorded which). All receptors come from a human donor in good health. The CDR3 runs from the conserved cysteine through the conserved F or W. A D gene is named only where the DNA matches it firmly. The size field is filled for only some rows; it gives once, few, many or a size class.

V	J	size	D	CDR3	DNA
TRBV20-1	TRBJ1-2	-	-	CSARDGGVSGYTF	TGCAGTGCTAGAGATGGGGGGGTCTCTGGCTACACCTTC
TRBV5-4	TRBJ2-2	-	TRBD1	CASSAGQGDTGELFF	TGTGCCAGCAGCGCGGGACAGGGGGACACCGGGGAGCTGTTTTTT
TRBV7-2	TRBJ2-5	-	TRBD2	CASSPISLAGGGKTQYF	TGTGCCAGCAGTCCTATCTCCCTAGCGGGAGGGGGGAAGACCCAGTACTTC
TRBV2	TRBJ1-1	-	-	CASSEKGAEAFF	TGTGCCAGCAGTGAAAAGGGGGCTGAAGCTTTCTTT
TRBV6-2/TRBV6-3	TRBJ2-3	once	TRBD2	CASSYRLAGTDTQYF	TGTGCCAGCAGTTACCGTCTAGCGGGAACAGATACGCAGTATTTT
TRBV28	TRBJ2-5	-	-	CASRQGREFQETQYF	TGTGCCAGCAGGCAGGGACGGGAGTTCCAAGAGACCCAGTACTTC
TRBV12-3/TRBV12-4	TRBJ2-2	few	-	CASSLYTGELFF	TGTGCCAGCAGTCTATACACCGGGGAGCTGTTTTTT
TRBV6-2/TRBV6-3	TRBJ2-7	-	TRBD2	CASIRTSGSYEQYF	TGTGCCAGCATACGGACTAGCGGCTCCTACGAGCAGTACTTC
TRBV6-2/TRBV6-3	TRBJ1-4	-	-	CASIPRERIGGKLFF	TGTGCCAGCATTCCCCGGGAACGAATCGGAGGAAAACTGTTTTTT
TRBV20-1	TRBJ2-6	-	-	CSARDFQVPSGANVLTF	TGCAGTGCTAGAGATTTCCAGGTCCCCTCTGGGGCCAACGTCCTGACTTTC
TRBV7-2	TRBJ2-5	-	TRBD2	CASSPLIGGGGQETQYF	TGTGCCAGCAGCCCCCTAATCGGTGGGGGAGGGCAAGAGACCCAGTACTTC
TRBV7-9	TRBJ2-3	few	-	CASDSSNTDTQYF	TGTGCCAGTGACAGTTCAAACACAGATACGCAGTATTTT
TRBV6-5	TRBJ1-1	-	-	CASSYSTNTEAFF	TGTGCCAGCAGTTACTCGACGAACACTGAAGCTTTCTTT
TRBV2	TRBJ2-1	-	-	CASAAGSSRRFF	TGTGCCAGCGCGGCGGGGTCTAGTAGACGGTTCTTC
TRBV28	TRBJ2-7	-	TRBD2	CASTDASGSYEQYF	TGTGCCAGCACCGACGCTAGCGGATCCTACGAGCAGTACTTC
TRBV6-6	TRBJ2-2	once	TRBD2	CASTGRGTSGSKGELFF	TGTGCCAGTACCGGTAGGGGGACTAGCGGGAGTAAAGGGGAGCTGTTTTTT
TRBV6-5	TRBJ2-2	-	TRBD2	CASSYPHGGSSGELFF	TGTGCCAGCAGTTACCCCCATGGCGGGAGTTCCGGGGAGCTGTTTTTT
TRBV3-1	TRBJ2-7	few	-	CASSQGVTSSYEQYF	TGTGCCAGCAGCCAAGGGGTTACTAGCTCCTACGAGCAGTACTTC
TRBV19	TRBJ1-5	-	-	CASSLKAQVNNQPQHF	TGTGCCAGTAGCCTGAAAGCCCAGGTCAACAATCAGCCCCAGCATTTT
TRBV28	TRBJ1-1	few	-	CASSLMHPTEAFF	TGTGCCAGCAGTTTAATGCATCCCACTGAAGCTTTCTTT
TRBV20-1	TRBJ2-3	-	-	CSARDPPITQYF	TGCAGTGCTCGGGACCCACCCATTACGCAGTATTTT
TRBV2	TRBJ1-5	-	-	CASSGQPNQPQHF	TGTGCCAGCAGTGGACAGCCCAATCAGCCCCAGCATTTT
TRBV15	TRBJ1-2	-	-	CATSKGGGAYGYTF	TGTGCCACCAGCAAGGGGGGGGGCGCCTATGGCTACACCTTC
TRBV29-1	TRBJ2-2	few	-	CSVGARTGELFF	TGCAGCGTTGGGGCTAGGACCGGGGAGCTGTTTTTT